Listed below are T cell receptor beta chains from one sample, sequenced in a study of human T cells and chemical hapten exposure. MiXCR was run by TCRdb on the RACE reads, yielding one entry per CDR3 protein. Found here are approximately 90,000 distinct CDR3 sequences, approximately 9.9% of them singletons; the top ten hold 2.2%. The specimen comprised whole blood, sampled in connection with sensitization to the hapten diphenylcyclopropenone (DPC). These receptors came from a middle-aged man with alopecia areata. Some clones in this sample may be carry-over from other donors' samples. Each CDR3 is given with its conserved first and last residue. Fields, in order: V gene, J gene, D gene, clone size, CDR3 DNA, CDR3 protein. The D gene is left open where the match is weak. Clone sizes are given selectively: once, few, many, or a class where the clone is expanded.

>TRBV20-1|TRBJ2-7|.|few
TGCAGTGCTAGCCGAGGAACAGGGAACTACGAGCAGTACTTC
CSASRGTGNYEQYF
>TRBV27|TRBJ2-3|.|few
TGTGCCAGCAGGCCGGGACGATTTAGCACAGATACGCAGTATTTT
CASRPGRFSTDTQYF
>TRBV12-3/TRBV12-4|TRBJ2-3|TRBD2|many
TGTGCCAGCAGTCCTAGCGGCCGCACAGATACGCAGTATTTT
CASSPSGRTDTQYF
>TRBV15|TRBJ1-4|TRBD1|few
TGTGCCACCAGCTGGGGACAGGGAGGTAATGAAAAACTGTTTTTT
CATSWGQGGNEKLFF
>TRBV9|TRBJ1-5|TRBD1|few
TGTGCCAGCAGCGTAGGGACAGGGAAGGATCAGCCCCAGCATTTT
CASSVGTGKDQPQHF
>TRBV2|TRBJ2-3|TRBD1|few
TGTGCCCCCTCCCCGGGACAGGGGCTAATACTATTTACGCAGTATTTT
CAPSPGQGLILFTQYF
>TRBV12-3/TRBV12-4|TRBJ2-3|.|.
TGTGCCAGCAGTTTGCGGCCTCCAGATACGCAGTATTTT
CASSLRPPDTQYF
>TRBV27|TRBJ2-3|.|few
TGTGCCAGCACCCTCAGGCCGGGCAGCCACACAGATACGCAGTATTTT
CASTLRPGSHTDTQYF
>TRBV6-5|TRBJ2-1|.|.
TGTGCCAGCAGTTACACAACATCTCATTACAATGAGCAGTTCTTC
CASSYTTSHYNEQFF
>TRBV11-1|TRBJ2-1|.|.
TGTGCCAGCAGCTTTTACGGTCAGGGTAGCTCCTACAATGAGCAGTTCTTC
CASSFYGQGSSYNEQFF
>TRBV24-1|TRBJ2-5|TRBD1|.
TGTGCCACCAGTGATTCGACCCAGGGACAGGGTGAGACCCAGTACTTC
CATSDSTQGQGETQYF
>TRBV7-9|TRBJ2-5|TRBD2|few
TGTGCCAGCAGCTTAGTTTTAGCGGGCGAGACCCAGTACTTC
CASSLVLAGETQYF
>TRBV3-1|TRBJ2-1|.|few
TGTGCCAGCAGCCAAGATCGTAGGGTGGGTGAGCAGTTCTTC
CASSQDRRVGEQFF
>TRBV12-3/TRBV12-4|TRBJ1-2|.|.
TGTGCCAGCAGTCTACAAGAGGGAGCTAACTATGGCTACACCTTC
CASSLQEGANYGYTF
>TRBV6-2/TRBV6-3|TRBJ2-1|TRBD2|many
TGTGCCACCAGAAACGAACTAGCGGGATATACCGACAATGAGCAGTTCTTC
CATRNELAGYTDNEQFF
>TRBV6-2/TRBV6-3|TRBJ1-2|.|few
TGTGCCAGCAGGGAACCCTTCCGGATGAACTATGGCTACACCTTC
CASREPFRMNYGYTF
>TRBV28|TRBJ2-2|TRBD2|few
TGTGCCAGCAGTACGCCAAGCGGGAGTGGTCTTACCGGGGAGCTGTTTTTT
CASSTPSGSGLTGELFF
>TRBV7-9|TRBJ1-4|TRBD1|few
TGTGCCAGCAAATCCTCCTTAGGACAGGGGACAACTAATGAAAAACTGTTTTTT
CASKSSLGQGTTNEKLFF
>TRBV10-3|TRBJ1-5|TRBD1|many
TGTGCCATCAGTGATGGACAGGGGAATCAGCCCCAGCATTTT
CAISDGQGNQPQHF
>TRBV29-1|TRBJ1-5|.|many
TGCAGCGTTGATTTTGGACGTAATCAGCCCCAGCATTTT
CSVDFGRNQPQHF
>TRBV29-1|TRBJ2-1|TRBD1|many
TGCAGCGCTCAGACAGGGGGCCCCTACAATGAGCAGTTCTTC
CSAQTGGPYNEQFF
>TRBV20-1|TRBJ1-4|.|.
TGCAGTGCTAGAGATGGTGGAAATAATGAAAAACTGTTTTTT
CSARDGGNNEKLFF
>TRBV2|TRBJ1-5|.|few
TGTGCCAGCACGGGAGACCTAAGTCGGCAGCCCCAGCATTTT
CASTGDLSRQPQHF
>TRBV19|TRBJ2-6|.|few
TGTGCCAGTAACCCAGGTCGATCATCTGGGGCCAACGTCCTGACTTTC
CASNPGRSSGANVLTF
>TRBV15|TRBJ2-1|.|few
TGTGCCACCAGCAGTAGACAGGACTTCTCCTACAATGAGCAGTTCTTC
CATSSRQDFSYNEQFF
>TRBV7-2|TRBJ2-4|TRBD1|.
TGTGCCAGCAGCCCTGGGACAGGGGAAAAGTACTTC
CASSPGTGEKYF
>TRBV28|TRBJ1-1|.|many
TGTGCCAGCCAACCCATCACTTTTCCAGGAAACACTGAAGCTTTCTTT
CASQPITFPGNTEAFF
>TRBV6-2/TRBV6-3|TRBJ1-2|.|many
TGTGCCAGCAGTTACTACGGGGAAGCTAACTATGGCTACACCTTC
CASSYYGEANYGYTF
>TRBV7-8|TRBJ1-1|.|few
TGTGCCAGCAGCCTGGCCCCCGTGAACACTGAAGCTTTCTTT
CASSLAPVNTEAFF
>TRBV29-1|TRBJ2-1|.|few
TGCAGCGTTGGGACGGATTACAATGAGCAGTTCTTC
CSVGTDYNEQFF
>TRBV29-1|TRBJ2-7|TRBD2|.
TGCAGCGTTCGCCTGCCAGCGGGAGGGTATAGCGAGCAGTACTTC
CSVRLPAGGYSEQYF
>TRBV20-1|TRBJ1-6|.|many
TGCAGTGCCGTCGACAAGAAGTTGAGCTCCTATAATTCACCCCTCCACTTT
CSAVDKKLSSYNSPLHF
>TRBV7-9|TRBJ2-7|TRBD1|.
TGTGCCAGCAGCGAAACCTCCGGGACAGGATCCTACGAGCAGTACTTC
CASSETSGTGSYEQYF
>TRBV18|TRBJ1-1|TRBD1|few
TGTGCCAGCTCACCACTAGGAGGGGGCTTGAACACTGAAGCTTTCTTT
CASSPLGGGLNTEAFF
>TRBV5-1|TRBJ1-1|.|.
TGCGCCAGCAGCCCGTCCTTAGCCGAGTACACTGAAGCTTTCTTT
CASSPSLAEYTEAFF
>TRBV2|TRBJ2-6|.|.
TGTGCCAGCAGTGAACAAACTTCTGGGGCCAACGTCCTGACTTTC
CASSEQTSGANVLTF